This T cell receptor beta chain was identified during a study of human CD8 memory T cell subsets. Generation of TCR beta libraries used UMI-labeled 5' RACE. TCRdb reanalyzed the 5' RACE reads, giving one entry per CDR3 protein sequence and no DNA. The table lists some 5,400 distinct CDR3 sequences. Germline lookup yields CDR1 MNHEY and CDR2 SMNVEV (reference sequence). The CDR3 is 15 residues long. Enrichment for total CD8+ T cells was performed by negative magnetic separation. The specimen sequenced was CD8+ effector memory T cells (TEM) sorted from PBMCs. Documented subset: effector memory CD8 T cells, CCR7- CD45RO+ CD95+. This TCR was sampled from a human donor in good health. J is TRBJ2-5 and V is TRBV27; TCRdb proposes TRBD1, but this gene call is untestable without DNA. CDR3 loop: CASSGGQGAWETQYF.